This entry lists 16 T cell receptor beta chains sequenced from one sample in a study of T cells in Graves' hyperthyroidism and ophthalmopathy. TCR beta CDR3 regions were amplified from RNA transcripts. The primer set for the first-round RT-PCR of the TCR CDR3 was HTBI. MiXCR, run by TCRdb on the multiplex PCR reads, gives a single entry per CDR3 protein. The data hold around 350,000 distinct CDR3 sequences, with roughly 15% observed a single time. Sequenced material: blood. These receptors all come from a woman in her fifties or sixties with Graves' ophthalmopathy.

This clonotype showed up just a few times. Given a much more abundant clone one base away, this may be a read error. V gene TRBV30 combines with J gene TRBJ1-5; 9 positions match TRBD1. The CDR3 extends over 14 amino acids. After removal of 6 bases from V and 3 bases from J, the junction contained 6 bases not matched to a gene. Germline CDR1 and CDR2: GTSNPN and SVGIG (reference sequence). CDR3 bases: TGTGCCTGTACCACAGGGGGCCTCAATCAGCCCCAGCATTTT. Encoded protein: CACTTGGLNQPQHF.

This clonotype came up many times. The chain couples TRBV4-1 to TRBJ2-3, with D maybe TRBD2 (5 bases). Trimming removed 4 bases from V and 0 bases from J, with 11 bases in between. This CDR3 spans 15 amino acids. Germline V gene data show CDR1 as MGHRA and CDR2 as YSYEKL. CDR3 in DNA: TGCGCCAGCAGCCGGTATGAGGGTAGCACAGATACGCAGTATTTT. This encodes CASSRYEGSTDTQYF.

This clonotype was detected many times. This chain uses TRBV28 with TRBJ2-7, with 11 bases that match TRBD1. The CDR3 contains 14 residues. Trimming removed 4 bases from V and 3 bases from J; junction bases left unmatched: 2. Germline CDR1 reads MDHEN; CDR2 reads SYDVKM. This chain's CDR3 is CASSWGTGGYEQYF. The CDR3 bases are TGTGCCAGCAGTTGGGGGACAGGGGGCTACGAGCAGTACTTC.

This clonotype was recorded many times. The chain recombines TRBV3-1 with TRBJ2-3; D remains unclear. Germline assignment: CDR1 LGHDT and CDR2 YNNKEL (reference sequence). CDR3 size: 12 residues. The ends were cut back, 4 bases at V and 2 bases at J, with 4 bases in the middle. CDR3 nucleotide sequence: TGTGCCAGCAGCCCCACCACAGATACGCAGTATTTT. This gives the protein CASSPTTDTQYF.

This clonotype was picked up many times. The rearrangement joins TRBV12-5 to TRBJ1-1; perhaps TRBD1 as D (6 bases). In germline, CDR1 is LGHNT, CDR2 FRNRAP. The CDR3 covers 13 residues. V was clipped by 0 bases and J by 4 bases, with 6 bases between them. For the CDR3, the DNA is TGTGCTAGTGGTTTGGTAGGGGGCACTGAAGCTTTCTTT. Its protein product is CASGLVGGTEAFF.

The genes are TRBV29-1 and TRBJ2-1; TRBD1 aligns across 8 bases. This CDR3 spans 14 amino acids. Trimming removed 4 bases from V and 6 bases from J; junction bases left unmatched: 8. Per the germline V gene, CDR1 is SQVTM and CDR2 is ANQGSEA. The DNA for the CDR3 is TGCAGCGTTGTGCCAGGACAGGGCGGCAATGAGCAGTTCTTC. Protein sequence: CSVVPGQGGNEQFF.

This clonotype has a handful of counts. Just one base apart from a much larger clone, this may be a read error. V gene TRBV27 combines with J gene TRBJ2-7; 11 bases align to TRBD2. Looked up from germline, CDR1 is MNHEY and CDR2 is SMNVEV (reference sequence). This CDR3 has 14 amino acids. The junction had 6 bases not matched to a gene; V was cut back by 8 bases and J by 3 bases. Here the CDR3 DNA reads TGTGCCAGCGGCTCCGGGACTAGCGGCTACGAGCAGTACTTC. As protein: CASGSGTSGYEQYF.

This clonotype was counted ten times or more. The V gene is TRBV25-1, the J gene TRBJ2-3; the match to TRBD2 covers 11 bases. Germline V lookup: CDR1 MGHDK, CDR2 SYGVNS. V gave up 8 bases and J gave up 0 bases; unmatched junction bases: 10. The CDR3 is 17 residues long. Here the CDR3 reads CASASLAGGQSTDTQYF. The CDR3 DNA sequence: TGTGCCAGCGCGAGTCTAGCGGGAGGACAAAGCACAGATACGCAGTATTTT. Full variable domain (missing parts from reference TRBV25-1 and TRBJ2-3): EADIYQTPRYLVIGTGKKITLECSQTMGHDKMYWYQQDPGMELHLIHYSYGVNSTEKGDLSSESTVSRIRTEHFPLTLESARPSHTSQYLCASASLAGGQSTDTQYFGPGTRLTVL.

At least ten counts were recorded for this clonotype. The chain links TRBV20-1 to TRBJ1-4; D may be TRBD1 (5 bases). In germline, CDR1 is DFQATT, CDR2 SNEGSKA (reference sequence). CDR3 length equals 13 residues. V gave up 0 bases and J gave up 6 bases, with 8 bases separating them. Here the CDR3 DNA reads TGCAGTGCTAGAGATCGACAGCATGAAAAACTGTTTTTT. Translation gives CSARDRQHEKLFF.

The V call is TRBV27, the J call TRBJ2-5, with 15 nucleotides matching TRBD2. V shed 2 bases, J shed 5 bases, and the junction held 6 bases outside the gene matches. The germline V gene has CDR1 MNHEY and CDR2 SMNVEV (reference sequence). The CDR3 totals 17 residues. In nucleotides, the CDR3 is TGTGCCAGCAGTTTACGGGGACTAGCGGGAGGAGGTGAGACCCAGTACTTC. Residues: CASSLRGLAGGGETQYF.

The CDR3 spells CASSVEGPGEGYTF. Here the CDR3 DNA reads TGTGCCAGCAGCGTAGAAGGACCCGGGGAAGGCTACACCTTC. The rearrangement links TRBV9 to TRBJ1-2, with no clear D. V was cut by 0 bases and J by 8 bases, with 14 bases left in between. This CDR3 is 14 amino acids long. CDR1 is SGDLS, CDR2 YYNGEE, per germline.

V usage is TRBV5-1 and J usage is TRBJ2-5; possibly TRBD2 for D (5 bases). Germline CDR1 and CDR2: SGHRS and YFSETQ. This CDR3 is 15 amino acids long. The V and J ends lost 4 bases and 4 bases respectively, with 17 bases between them. The DNA for the CDR3 is TGCGCCAGCAGCCAGTCGGGAAGCCTTGGAGAGACCCAGTACTTC. Residues: CASSQSGSLGETQYF.

At least ten counts were recorded for this clonotype. This chain links TRBV5-6 with TRBJ1-2; a weak D match, TRBD1 (6 bases). Between the trimmed V and J ends, which lost 6 bases and 2 bases, there was a span of 11 bases. Germline CDR1 reads SGHDT; CDR2 reads YYEEEE. The CDR3 is 13 residues long. The CDR3 DNA reads TGTGCCAGCAATCCACAGGGAAACTATGGCTACACCTTC. Protein: CASNPQGNYGYTF.

This clonotype was detected a few times. This chain uses TRBV7-9 with TRBJ2-1, with D unclear. The CDR3 contains 13 residues. The V and J ends lost 5 bases and 7 bases respectively, with 12 bases between them. Germline CDR1 and CDR2: SEHNR and FQNEAQ (reference sequence). This CDR3 reads CASSLEWMNEQFF. For the CDR3, the DNA is TGTGCCAGCAGCCTTGAGTGGATGAATGAGCAGTTCTTC.

The chain employs TRBV5-1 and TRBJ1-4; TRBD1 matches at 9 bases. This CDR3 has 14 residues. Germline CDR1 SGHRS, CDR2 YFSETQ. The J segment lost 7 bases and the V segment lost 4 bases, leaving 5 bases of the junction unmatched. The CDR3 bases are TGCGCCAGCAGCCCGACAGGGGGTGTTGAAAAACTGTTTTTT. This codes for CASSPTGGVEKLFF.

This clonotype was seen many times. The chain carries TRBV7-3 and TRBJ2-1, with 10 bases fitting TRBD1. Trimming took 2 bases from V and 2 from J; bases not matched to a gene: 3. Germline loops: CDR1 SGHTA, CDR2 FQGTGA. This CDR3 spans 16 amino acids. As DNA, the CDR3 is TGTGCCAGCAGCTTAGGGACAGGGGCCCCCTACAATGAGCAGTTCTTC. Protein product: CASSLGTGAPYNEQFF.